Sequencing of this T cell receptor beta chain was carried out in a study of STAT3 mutations in large granular lymphocyte leukemia. Study details: Over half of T-LGLL patients had one or more immunosuppressive regimens. Findings and limits, study-wide: At least one immunodominant TCR beta clonotype appeared in every T-cell large granular lymphocyte leukemia patient. In about 30% of the 18 patients, new TCR clonotypes emerged after therapy.

TCRbeta libraries averaged about 40,773 productive templates per sample. Data came from immunoSEQ multiplex PCR; TCRdb stores just in-frame clones and leaves some out. In the table there are over 4,000 clones, about 49% of which are singletons. In the case of this clone: Its antigen is unidentified.

Germline V lookup: CDR1 MGHDK, CDR2 SYGVNS. After removal of 4 bases from V and 0 bases from J, the junction contained 11 bases not matched to a gene. The CDR3 covers 18 residues. This sequence originates from a man aged 55 to 70 with T-cell large granular lymphocyte leukemia. Some clones in this sample may be carry-over from other donors' samples. Sequences were obtained from peripheral blood mononuclear cells. This chain uses TRBV25-1 with TRBJ2-3; 9 positions match TRBD2. The CDR3 spells CASSAQQGGRASTDTQYF. The CDR3 DNA is TGTGCCAGCAGTGCCCAACAGGGCGGGAGGGCCAGCACAGATACGCAGTATTTT.